Listed here is a single TCR beta chain. The data were obtained in a study of blood T cell repertoires in COVID-19. In the study overall: The cDNA or gDNA used as material had been derived from T cells, B-cell-depleted T cells, or PBMCs.

Germline CDR1 SGHTA, CDR2 FQGTGA. This CDR3 is built from 13 residues. Trimming cost V 7 bases and J 6 bases; bases outside gene matches: 7. As processed by the authors: Reference gene primer amplification in the assay estimated nucleated cell counts. Sequenced by immunoSEQ multiplex PCR; TCRdb stores in-frame clones only, minus some. For V, J and clone size, that table is used; D and trimming come from the DNA. There are fewer than 200,000 clones in the sample; 74% occur only once, and around 3% lies in the top ten. The source material was peripheral blood. The rearrangement uses TRBV7-3 and TRBJ1-1; TRBD1 matches at 8 bases. The receptor's source is a woman older than 75 with acute or convalescent COVID-19. CDR3 sequence (DNA): TGTGCCAGCACCCTTGACAGGGGCGCTGAAGCTTTCTTT. This translates into CASTLDRGAEAFF.